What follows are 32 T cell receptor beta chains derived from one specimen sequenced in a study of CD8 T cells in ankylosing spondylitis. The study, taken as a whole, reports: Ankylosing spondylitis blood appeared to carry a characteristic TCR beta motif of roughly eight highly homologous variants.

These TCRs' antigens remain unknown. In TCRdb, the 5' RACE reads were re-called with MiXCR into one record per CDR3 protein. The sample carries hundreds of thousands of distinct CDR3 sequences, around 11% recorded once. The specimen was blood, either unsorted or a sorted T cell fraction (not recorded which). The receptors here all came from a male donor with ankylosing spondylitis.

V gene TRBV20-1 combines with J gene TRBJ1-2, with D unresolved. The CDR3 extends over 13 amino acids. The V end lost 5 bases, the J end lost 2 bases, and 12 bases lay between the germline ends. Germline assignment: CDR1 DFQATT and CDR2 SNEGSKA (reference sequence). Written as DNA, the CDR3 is TGCAGTGCTGGGGAGGGAGGGAACTATGGCTACACCTTC. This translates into CSAGEGGNYGYTF.

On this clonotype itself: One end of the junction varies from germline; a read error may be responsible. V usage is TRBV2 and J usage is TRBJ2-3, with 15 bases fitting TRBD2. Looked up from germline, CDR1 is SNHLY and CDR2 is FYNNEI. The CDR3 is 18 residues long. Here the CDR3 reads CAISPGLAGGTSTDTQYF. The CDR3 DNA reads TGTGCCATCAGTCCGGGACTAGCGGGGGGCACTAGCACAGATACGCAGTATTTT. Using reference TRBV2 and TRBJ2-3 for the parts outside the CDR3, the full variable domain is EPEVTQTPSHQVTQMGQEVILRCVPISNHLYFYWYRQILGQKVEFLVSFYNNEISEKSEIFDDQFSVERPDGSNFTLKIRSTKLEDSAMYFCAISPGLAGGTSTDTQYFGPGTRLTVL.

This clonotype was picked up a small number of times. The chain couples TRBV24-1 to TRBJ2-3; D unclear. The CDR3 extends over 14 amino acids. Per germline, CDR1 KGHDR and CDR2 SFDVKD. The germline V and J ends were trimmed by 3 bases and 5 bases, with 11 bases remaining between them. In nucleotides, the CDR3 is TGTGCCACCAGTGATCCTCAACGTGGAGATACGCAGTATTTT. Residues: CATSDPQRGDTQYF.

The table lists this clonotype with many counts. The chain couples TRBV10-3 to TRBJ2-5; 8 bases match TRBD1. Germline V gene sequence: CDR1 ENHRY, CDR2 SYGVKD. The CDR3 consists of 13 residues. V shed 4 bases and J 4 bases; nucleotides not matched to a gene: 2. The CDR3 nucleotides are TGTGCCATCAGTGGAGACAGGGGAGAGACCCAGTACTTC. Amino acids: CAISGDRGETQYF.

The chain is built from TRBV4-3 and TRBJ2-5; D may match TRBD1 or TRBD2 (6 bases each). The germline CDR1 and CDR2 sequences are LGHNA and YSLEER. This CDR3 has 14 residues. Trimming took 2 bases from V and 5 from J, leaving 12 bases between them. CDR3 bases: TGCGCCAGCAGCCAAAGGGGGGCTGGCGAGACCCAGTACTTC. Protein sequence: CASSQRGAGETQYF.

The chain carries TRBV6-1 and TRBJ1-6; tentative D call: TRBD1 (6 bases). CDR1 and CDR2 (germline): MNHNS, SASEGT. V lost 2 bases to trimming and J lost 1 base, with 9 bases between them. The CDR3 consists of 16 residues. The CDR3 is CASSEPQGSYNSPLHF. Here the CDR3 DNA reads TGTGCCAGCAGTGAACCACAGGGTTCCTATAATTCACCCCTCCACTTT.

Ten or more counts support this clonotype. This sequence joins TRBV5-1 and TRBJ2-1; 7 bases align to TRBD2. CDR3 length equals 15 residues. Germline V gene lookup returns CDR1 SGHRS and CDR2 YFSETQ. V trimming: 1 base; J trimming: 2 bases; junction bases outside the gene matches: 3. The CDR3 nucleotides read TGCGCCAGCAGCTTGTCAGGACTAGCCTACAATGAGCAGTTCTTC. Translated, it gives CASSLSGLAYNEQFF.

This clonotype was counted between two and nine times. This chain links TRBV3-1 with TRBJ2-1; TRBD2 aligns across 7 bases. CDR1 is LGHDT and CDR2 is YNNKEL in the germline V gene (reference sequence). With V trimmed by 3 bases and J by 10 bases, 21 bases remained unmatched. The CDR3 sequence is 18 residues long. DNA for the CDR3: TGTGCCAGCAGCCAGCCCGCTAGCGGAGTGGGCTACCGGAGCGAGCAGTTCTTC. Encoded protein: CASSQPASGVGYRSEQFF.

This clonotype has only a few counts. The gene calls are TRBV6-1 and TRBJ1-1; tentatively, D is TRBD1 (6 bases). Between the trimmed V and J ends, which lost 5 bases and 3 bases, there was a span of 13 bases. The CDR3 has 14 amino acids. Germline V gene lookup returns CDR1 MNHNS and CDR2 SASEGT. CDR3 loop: CASSRDKGYTEAFF. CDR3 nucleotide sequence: TGTGCCAGCAGTCGGGACAAGGGGTACACTGAAGCTTTCTTT.

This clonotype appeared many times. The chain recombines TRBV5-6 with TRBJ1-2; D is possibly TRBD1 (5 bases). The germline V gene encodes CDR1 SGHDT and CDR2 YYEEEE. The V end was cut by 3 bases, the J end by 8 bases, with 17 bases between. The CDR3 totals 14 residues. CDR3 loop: CASSWDREALGYTF. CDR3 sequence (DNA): TGTGCCAGCAGCTGGGACCGCGAAGCCCTGGGCTACACCTTC. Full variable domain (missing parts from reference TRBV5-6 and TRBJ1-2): DAGVTQSPTHLIKTRGQQVTLRCSPKSGHDTVSWYQQALGQGPQFIFQYYEEEERQRGNFPDRFSGHQFPNYSSELNVNALLLGDSALYLCASSWDREALGYTFGSGTRLTVV.

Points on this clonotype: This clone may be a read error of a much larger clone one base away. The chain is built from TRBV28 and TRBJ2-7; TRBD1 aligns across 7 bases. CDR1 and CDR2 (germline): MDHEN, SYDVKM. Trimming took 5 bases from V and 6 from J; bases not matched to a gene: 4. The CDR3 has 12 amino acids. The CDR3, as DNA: TGTGCCAGCAGTCAACAGGGGCTCGAGCAGTACTTC. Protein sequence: CASSQQGLEQYF.

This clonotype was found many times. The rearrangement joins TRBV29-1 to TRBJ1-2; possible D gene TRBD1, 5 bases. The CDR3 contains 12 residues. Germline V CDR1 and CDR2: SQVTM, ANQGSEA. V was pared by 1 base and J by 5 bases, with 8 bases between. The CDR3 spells CSVEVGGYGYTF. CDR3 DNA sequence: TGCAGCGTTGAAGTTGGGGGGTATGGCTACACCTTC.

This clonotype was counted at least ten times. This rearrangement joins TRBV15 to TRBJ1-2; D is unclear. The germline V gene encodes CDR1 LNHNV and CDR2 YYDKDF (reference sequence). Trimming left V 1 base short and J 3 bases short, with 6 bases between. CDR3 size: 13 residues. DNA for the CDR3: TGTGCCACCAGCAGAGTTCGAGACTATGGCTACACCTTC. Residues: CATSRVRDYGYTF.

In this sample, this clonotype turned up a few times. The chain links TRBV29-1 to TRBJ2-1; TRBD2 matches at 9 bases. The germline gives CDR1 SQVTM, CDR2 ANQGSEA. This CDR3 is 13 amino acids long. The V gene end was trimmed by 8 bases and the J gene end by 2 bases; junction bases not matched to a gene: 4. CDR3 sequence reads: CSISGGTYNEQFF. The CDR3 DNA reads TGCAGCATCAGCGGGGGGACCTACAATGAGCAGTTCTTC.

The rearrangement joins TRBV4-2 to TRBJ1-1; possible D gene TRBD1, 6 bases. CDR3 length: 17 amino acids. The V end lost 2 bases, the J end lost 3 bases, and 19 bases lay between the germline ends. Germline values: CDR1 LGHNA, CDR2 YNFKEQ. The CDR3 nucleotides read TGTGCCAGCAGCCAAATGACGGGAGGGGGACGGGACACTGAAGCTTTCTTT. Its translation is CASSQMTGGGRDTEAFF.

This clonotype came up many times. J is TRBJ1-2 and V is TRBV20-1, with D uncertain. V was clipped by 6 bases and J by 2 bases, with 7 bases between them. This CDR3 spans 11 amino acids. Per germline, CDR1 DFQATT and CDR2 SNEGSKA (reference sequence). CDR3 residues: CSAQDNYGYTF. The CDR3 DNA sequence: TGCAGTGCCCAGGACAACTATGGCTACACCTTC.

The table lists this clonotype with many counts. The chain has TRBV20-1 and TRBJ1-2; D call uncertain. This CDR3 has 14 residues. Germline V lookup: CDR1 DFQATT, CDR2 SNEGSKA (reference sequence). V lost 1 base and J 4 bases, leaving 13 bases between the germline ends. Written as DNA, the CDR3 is TGCAGTGCTAGAGTCGTGTCCGCGATCTATGGCTACACCTTC. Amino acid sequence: CSARVVSAIYGYTF.

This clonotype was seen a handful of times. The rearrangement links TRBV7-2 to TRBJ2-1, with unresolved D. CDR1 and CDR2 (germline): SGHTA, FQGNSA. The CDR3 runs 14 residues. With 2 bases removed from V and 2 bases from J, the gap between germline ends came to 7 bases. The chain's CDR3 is CASSLLTPYNEQFF. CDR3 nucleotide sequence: TGTGCCAGCAGCTTATTGACACCCTACAATGAGCAGTTCTTC.

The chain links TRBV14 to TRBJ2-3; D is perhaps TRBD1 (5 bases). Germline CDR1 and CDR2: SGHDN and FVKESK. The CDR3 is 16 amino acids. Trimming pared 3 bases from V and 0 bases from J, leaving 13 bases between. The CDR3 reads CASSHAWGASTDTQYF. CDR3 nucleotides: TGTGCCAGCAGCCACGCCTGGGGCGCCAGCACAGATACGCAGTATTTT.

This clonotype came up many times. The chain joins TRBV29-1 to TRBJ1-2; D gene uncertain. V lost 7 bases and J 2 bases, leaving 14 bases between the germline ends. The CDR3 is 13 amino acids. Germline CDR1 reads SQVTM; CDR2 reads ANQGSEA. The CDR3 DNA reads TGCAGCGCCGGGGTCGGAACCAACTATGGCTACACCTTC. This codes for CSAGVGTNYGYTF.

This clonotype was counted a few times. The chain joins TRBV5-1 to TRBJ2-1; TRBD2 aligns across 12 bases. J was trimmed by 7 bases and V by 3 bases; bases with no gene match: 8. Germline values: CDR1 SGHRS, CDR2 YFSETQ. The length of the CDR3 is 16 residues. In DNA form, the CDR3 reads TGCGCCAGCAGCTCCTGGACTAGCGGGAAACGAAATGAGCAGTTCTTC. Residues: CASSSWTSGKRNEQFF.

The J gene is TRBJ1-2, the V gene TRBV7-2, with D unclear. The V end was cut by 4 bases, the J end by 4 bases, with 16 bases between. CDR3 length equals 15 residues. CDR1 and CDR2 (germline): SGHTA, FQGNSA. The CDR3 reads CASSSRRNGGYGYTF. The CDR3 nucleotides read TGTGCCAGCAGCTCTCGTAGAAACGGAGGCTATGGCTACACCTTC.

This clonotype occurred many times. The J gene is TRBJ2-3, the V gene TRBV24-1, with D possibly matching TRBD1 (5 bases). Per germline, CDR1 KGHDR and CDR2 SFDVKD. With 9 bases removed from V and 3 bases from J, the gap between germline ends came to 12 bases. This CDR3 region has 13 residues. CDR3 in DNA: TGTGCCACCGGTAACAGGTTGACAGATACGCAGTATTTT. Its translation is CATGNRLTDTQYF.

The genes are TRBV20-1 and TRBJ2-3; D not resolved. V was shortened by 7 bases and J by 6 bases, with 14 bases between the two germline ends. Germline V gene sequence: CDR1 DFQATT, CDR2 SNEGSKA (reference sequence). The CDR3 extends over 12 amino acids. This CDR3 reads CSGSRRLDTQYF. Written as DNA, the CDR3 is TGCAGTGGGTCAAGGAGATTGGATACGCAGTATTTT.

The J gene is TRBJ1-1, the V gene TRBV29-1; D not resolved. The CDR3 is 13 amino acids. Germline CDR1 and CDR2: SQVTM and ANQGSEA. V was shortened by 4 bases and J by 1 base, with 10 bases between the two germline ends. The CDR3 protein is CSVGSRQNTEAFF. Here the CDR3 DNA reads TGCAGCGTTGGATCTAGACAGAACACTGAAGCTTTCTTT.

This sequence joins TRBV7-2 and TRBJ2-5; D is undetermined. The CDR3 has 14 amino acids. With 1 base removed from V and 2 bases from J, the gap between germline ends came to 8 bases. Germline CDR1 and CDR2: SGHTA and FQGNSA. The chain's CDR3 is CASSLEVRQETQYF. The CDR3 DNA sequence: TGTGCCAGCAGCTTAGAGGTCAGACAAGAGACCCAGTACTTC.

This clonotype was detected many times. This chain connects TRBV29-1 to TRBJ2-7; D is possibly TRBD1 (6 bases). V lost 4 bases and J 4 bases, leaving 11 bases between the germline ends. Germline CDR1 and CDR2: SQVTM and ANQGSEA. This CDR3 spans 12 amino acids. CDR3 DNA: TGCAGCGTTGGGTGGGACAAATACGAGCAGTACTTC. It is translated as CSVGWDKYEQYF.

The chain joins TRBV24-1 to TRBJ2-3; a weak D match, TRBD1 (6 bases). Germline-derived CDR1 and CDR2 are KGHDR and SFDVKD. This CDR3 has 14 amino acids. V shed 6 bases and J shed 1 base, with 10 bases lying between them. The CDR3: CATSQRQGTDTQYF. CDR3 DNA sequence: TGTGCCACCAGTCAGAGACAGGGCACAGATACGCAGTATTTT.

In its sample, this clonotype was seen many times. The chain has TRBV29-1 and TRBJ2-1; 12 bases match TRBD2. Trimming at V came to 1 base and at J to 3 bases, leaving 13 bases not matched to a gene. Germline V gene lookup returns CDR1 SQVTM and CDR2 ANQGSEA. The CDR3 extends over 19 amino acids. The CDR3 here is CSVEVRASGRESGYNEQFF. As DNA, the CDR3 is TGCAGCGTTGAAGTGAGAGCTAGCGGGAGGGAATCAGGCTACAATGAGCAGTTCTTC.

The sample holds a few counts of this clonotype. The CDR3 DNA is TGCAGTGCCAACGGGGACGGTGGGAGTACTGAAGCTTTCTTT. Amino acids: CSANGDGGSTEAFF. The chain couples TRBV20-1 to TRBJ1-1, with D possibly matching TRBD1 (5 bases). Germline V lookup: CDR1 DFQATT, CDR2 SNEGSKA (reference sequence). Trimming removed 6 bases at V and 5 bases at J, with 19 bases between. This CDR3 region has 14 residues.

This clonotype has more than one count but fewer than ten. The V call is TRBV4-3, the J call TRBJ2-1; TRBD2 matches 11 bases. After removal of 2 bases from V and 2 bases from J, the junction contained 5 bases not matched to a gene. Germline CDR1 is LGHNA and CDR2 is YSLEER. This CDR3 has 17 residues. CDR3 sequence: CASSQFVAGGPYNEQFF. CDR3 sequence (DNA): TGCGCCAGCAGCCAATTTGTAGCGGGGGGGCCCTACAATGAGCAGTTCTTC.

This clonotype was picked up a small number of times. For the CDR3, the DNA is TGCAGTGCCAACACCGGGGGGGAGGACTGGTTCTTC. It translates to CSANTGGEDWFF. The chain uses TRBV20-1 and TRBJ2-1; 8 bases fit TRBD2. The CDR3 loop spans 12 amino acids. J gave up 15 bases and V 6 bases, and 13 bases lay outside the gene matches. Germline lookup yields CDR1 DFQATT and CDR2 SNEGSKA (reference sequence).